Below are 12 T cell receptor beta chains sequenced from a single sample in a study of blood T cell repertoires in COVID-19. Measured with immunoSEQ multiplex PCR; TCRdb has only the in-frame clones, and not every one. Seen here are 200,000 to 250,000 clones, about 83% observed once, and the top ten hold over 0.95%. Sequenced sample: peripheral blood. The receptors here all came from a woman aged 25 to 39 with COVID-19, enrolled during active disease.

The rearrangement joins TRBV29-1 to TRBJ1-2; 8 bases are shared with TRBD1. CDR3 size: 14 residues. Germline CDR1 SQVTM, CDR2 ANQGSEA. V lost 7 bases, J lost 3 bases, and 10 bases stayed unmatched. The CDR3 nucleotides are TGCAGCGCCGCCAAGGACAGGGAGTACTATGGCTACACCTTC. Protein product: CSAAKDREYYGYTF.

The chain has TRBV10-1 and TRBJ1-1; D remains unclear. V was trimmed by 9 bases and J by 1 base, leaving 12 bases between them. This CDR3 is 13 amino acids long. Germline V lookup: CDR1 WNHNN, CDR2 SYGVQD (reference sequence). For the CDR3, the DNA is TGCGCCAGTAGGAGGAGGACGAACACTGAAGCTTTCTTT. Its translation: CASRRRTNTEAFF.

V is TRBV5-4 and J is TRBJ2-1, with a weak D call TRBD1 (5 bases). CDR3 length equals 14 residues. The ends were cut back, 1 base at V and 4 bases at J, with 9 bases in the middle. From germline, CDR1 is SGHNT and CDR2 YYREEE (reference sequence). CDR3 region: CASSLWGGYNEQFF. The CDR3 coding sequence is TGTGCCAGCAGCTTGTGGGGCGGTTACAATGAGCAGTTCTTC.

This CDR3 is CASSTGTGGSGANVLTF. CDR3 nucleotide sequence: TGTGCCAGCTCAACCGGGACAGGGGGATCTGGGGCCAACGTCCTGACTTTC. The rearrangement uses TRBV18 and TRBJ2-6; 11 bases line up with TRBD1. The CDR3 runs to 17 residues. CDR1 is KGHSH, CDR2 LQKENI, per germline. V shed 5 bases, J shed 1 base, and the junction held 4 bases outside the gene matches.

The chain employs TRBV2 and TRBJ2-1; 7 bases are a match to TRBD2. The CDR3 spans 11 residues. Germline CDR1 reads SNHLY; CDR2 reads FYNNEI. Trimming removed 5 bases from V and 12 bases from J; junction bases left unmatched: 4. The CDR3 is CASSPGLLQFF. The CDR3 DNA reads as TGTGCCAGCAGTCCGGGACTACTGCAGTTCTTC.

In its sample, this clone was seen once. The chain joins TRBV6-4 to TRBJ2-3; 12 bases fit TRBD2. Germline CDR1 is MRHNA and CDR2 is SNTAGT. The V gene end was trimmed by 0 bases and the J gene end by 5 bases; junction bases not matched to a gene: 3. The length of the CDR3 is 16 residues. CDR3 residues: CASSDSTSGGQDTQYF. DNA for the CDR3: TGTGCCAGCAGTGACTCGACTAGCGGGGGCCAAGATACGCAGTATTTT.

V is TRBV4-1 and J is TRBJ2-7; 9 bases fit TRBD1. CDR1 is MGHRA, CDR2 YSYEKL, per germline. Trimming took 4 bases from V and 3 from J; bases not matched to a gene: 1. This CDR3 comprises 13 residues. This CDR3 reads CASSRDRDYEQYF. CDR3 DNA sequence: TGCGCCAGCAGCCGGGACAGGGACTACGAGCAGTACTTC.

The chain employs TRBV5-1 and TRBJ2-5; D is perhaps TRBD2 (5 bases). From germline, CDR1 is SGHRS and CDR2 YFSETQ. Trimming removed 4 bases from V and 2 bases from J, with 9 bases in between. This CDR3 spans 13 amino acids. The CDR3 reads CASSPGLQETQYF. DNA for the CDR3: TGCGCCAGCAGCCCCGGACTGCAAGAGACCCAGTACTTC.

The V call is TRBV28, the J call TRBJ1-2; TRBD1 agrees at 9 bases. V dropped 4 bases and J dropped 8; count of bases not matched to a gene: 17. The CDR3 runs 17 residues. The V gene's germline CDR1 is MDHEN and CDR2 SYDVKM. This CDR3 reads CASSSHPGTGRVRGYTF. The CDR3 DNA reads TGTGCCAGCAGTTCCCACCCCGGGACAGGGCGGGTGAGGGGCTACACCTTC.

The chain carries TRBV5-1 and TRBJ2-5, with D perhaps matching TRBD2 (6 bases). There are 16 residues in the CDR3. Germline V gene sequence: CDR1 SGHRS, CDR2 YFSETQ. Trimming shortened V by 0 bases and J by 1 base, and 13 bases separated the two germline ends. Written as DNA, the CDR3 is TGCGCCAGCAGCTTGGGGTCGTACGGGAGCCAAGAGACCCAGTACTTC. This encodes CASSLGSYGSQETQYF.

The chain couples TRBV20-1 to TRBJ1-4, with D possibly being TRBD1 (6 bases). The CDR3 contains 13 residues. Germline loops: CDR1 DFQATT, CDR2 SNEGSKA (reference sequence). The CDR3 here is CTASQGMSEKLFF. For the CDR3, the DNA is TGCACCGCTAGTCAGGGGATGAGTGAAAAACTGTTTTTT.

J is TRBJ2-1 and V is TRBV6-2 or TRBV6-3, with D possibly matching TRBD1 (5 bases). Trimming shortened V by 5 bases and J by 15 bases, and 17 bases separated the two germline ends. In germline, CDR1 is MNHEY, CDR2 SVGEGT. This CDR3 is built from 12 residues. CDR3 DNA: TGTGCCAGCAGTCCGTCAACCACAGGCTCGTTCTTC. This sequence encodes CASSPSTTGSFF.